One and the same sample provided the 11 T cell receptor beta chains below, sequenced in a study of blood T cell repertoires in COVID-19. The data were produced by immunoSEQ multiplex PCR, yet TCRdb's version contains in-frame clones alone and is incomplete. The data contain approximately 440,000 clones, roughly 91% of them singletons. Material for sequencing was PBMCs or T cells enriched from blood (not recorded which). The source is a man between 18 and 29 years old who had recovered from COVID-19.

The rearrangement uses TRBV6-5 and TRBJ1-2; D unresolved. The germline V gene has CDR1 MNHEY and CDR2 SVGAGI. This CDR3 spans 14 amino acids. The V end was cut by 7 bases, the J end by 8 bases, with 20 bases between. The CDR3 spells CASTIPFGVEGYTF. CDR3 in DNA: TGTGCCAGCACGATCCCATTCGGAGTGGAGGGCTACACCTTC.

V and J are TRBV20-1 and TRBJ1-2, with TRBD1 matching 7 bases. The CDR3 has 11 residues. V shed 7 bases, J shed 5 bases, and the junction held 4 bases outside the gene matches. The germline gives CDR1 DFQATT, CDR2 SNEGSKA (reference sequence). The CDR3 coding sequence is TGCAGTGGGGGACAGACATATGGCTACACCTTC. This translates into CSGGQTYGYTF.

The rearrangement links TRBV14 to TRBJ1-6, with 7 bases that match TRBD1. The germline V gene encodes CDR1 SGHDN and CDR2 FVKESK. This CDR3 contains 20 residues. Trimming at V came to 0 bases and at J to 11 bases, leaving 22 bases not matched to a gene. This CDR3 reads CASSQDESDGRQGISPPLHF. The CDR3 coding sequence is TGTGCCAGCAGCCAAGATGAATCCGATGGCAGACAGGGAATAAGTCCACCCCTCCACTTT. The variable domain in full, with the rest retrieved from reference TRBV14 and TRBJ1-6, is EAGVTQFPSHSVIEKGQTVTLRCDPISGHDNLYWYRRVMGKEIKFLLHFVKESKQDESGMPNNRFLAERTGGTYSTLKVQPAELEDSGVYFCASSQDESDGRQGISPPLHFGNGTRLTVT.

The V call is TRBV29-1, the J call TRBJ1-4; D may be TRBD1 (5 bases). CDR1 is SQVTM and CDR2 is ANQGSEA in the germline V gene. The length of the CDR3 is 13 residues. V lost 4 bases and J 4 bases, leaving 10 bases between the germline ends. CDR3 in amino acids: CSVGRDGNEKLFF. In DNA form, the CDR3 reads TGCAGCGTTGGCAGGGATGGTAATGAAAAACTGTTTTTT.

This clone occurred once. The chain is built from TRBV27 and TRBJ2-5; 10 bases line up with TRBD2. The CDR3 has 17 amino acids. V shed 5 bases, J shed 3 bases, and the junction held 12 bases outside the gene matches. CDR1 is MNHEY, CDR2 SMNVEV, per germline (reference sequence). The CDR3 region has the DNA TGTGCCAGCAGTCGGTCTTACGCTAGCGGGGGAGAAGAGACCCAGTACTTC. It codes for CASSRSYASGGEETQYF.

This clone was observed a few times. The genes are TRBV7-9 and TRBJ2-2; D is perhaps TRBD2 (5 bases). Per the germline V gene, CDR1 is SEHNR and CDR2 is FQNEAQ (reference sequence). The length of the CDR3 is 14 residues. V gave up 2 bases and J gave up 1 base, with 5 bases separating them. CDR3 DNA: TGTGCCAGCAGCTTAAGCGGGAACACCGGGGAGCTGTTTTTT. Protein: CASSLSGNTGELFF.

The chain recombines TRBV6-1 with TRBJ1-2, with TRBD1 matching over 7 bases. V gave up 3 bases and J gave up 4 bases; unmatched junction bases: 8. Germline V gene data show CDR1 as MNHNS and CDR2 as SASEGT. The CDR3 is made up of 15 amino acids. CDR3 amino acids: CASSELGDSFYGYTF. For the CDR3, the DNA is TGTGCCAGCAGTGAGCTGGGGGACAGCTTCTATGGCTACACCTTC.

The chain joins TRBV27 to TRBJ1-1, with D hard to call. CDR1 and CDR2 from the germline V gene are MNHEY and SMNVEV (reference sequence). V was trimmed by 5 bases and J by 7 bases, leaving 14 bases between them. The CDR3 is made up of 13 amino acids. The CDR3: CASSRPAGNEAFF. CDR3 nucleotides: TGTGCCAGCAGTCGGCCAGCGGGGAATGAAGCTTTCTTT.

This chain links TRBV19 with TRBJ1-6; 7 bases are shared with TRBD1. With 3 bases clipped from V and 7 bases from J, the junction kept 3 bases outside the gene matches. Germline V gene sequence: CDR1 LNHDA, CDR2 SQIVND (reference sequence). The length of the CDR3 is 14 residues. The CDR3 sequence: CASSIDRVNSPLHF. In DNA, the CDR3 is TGTGCCAGTAGTATCGACAGGGTAAATTCACCCCTCCACTTT.

This rearrangement joins TRBV28 to TRBJ2-1, with 7 bases aligning to TRBD2. From germline, CDR1 is MDHEN and CDR2 SYDVKM. Unmatched junction bases numbered 7, after V lost 8 bases and J lost 3 bases. The CDR3 is 14 residues long. Here the CDR3 reads CASELAAGYNEQFF. CDR3 DNA sequence: TGTGCCAGCGAGCTAGCGGCCGGCTACAATGAGCAGTTCTTC.

This chain joins TRBV27 and TRBJ1-1; 10 bases match TRBD1. V lost 7 bases to trimming and J lost 6 bases; unmatched junction nucleotides: 8. CDR1 and CDR2 from the germline V gene are MNHEY and SMNVEV (reference sequence). The CDR3 covers 14 residues. The CDR3 loop is CASTRQGARSEAFF. The CDR3 region has the DNA TGTGCCAGCACCCGACAGGGGGCTCGGTCTGAAGCTTTCTTT.